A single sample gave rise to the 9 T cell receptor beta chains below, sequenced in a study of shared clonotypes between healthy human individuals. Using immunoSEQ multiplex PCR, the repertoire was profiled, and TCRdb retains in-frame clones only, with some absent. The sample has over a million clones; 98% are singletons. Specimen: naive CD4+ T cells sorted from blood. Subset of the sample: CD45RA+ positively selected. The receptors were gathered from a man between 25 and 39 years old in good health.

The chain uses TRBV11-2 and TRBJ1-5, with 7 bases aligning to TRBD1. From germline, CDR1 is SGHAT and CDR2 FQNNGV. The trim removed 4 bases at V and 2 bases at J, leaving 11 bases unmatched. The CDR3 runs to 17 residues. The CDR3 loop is CASSSRQGTDGNQPQHF. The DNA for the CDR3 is TGTGCCAGCAGCTCACGACAGGGAACGGACGGCAATCAGCCCCAGCATTTT. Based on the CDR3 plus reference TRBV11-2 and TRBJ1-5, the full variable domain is EAGVAQSPRYKIIEKRQSVAFWCNPISGHATLYWYQQILGQGPKLLIQFQNNGVVDDSQLPKDRFSAERLKGVDSTLKIQPAKLEDSAVYLCASSSRQGTDGNQPQHFGDGTRLSIL.

This CDR3 is CSALAGVSEQFF. The DNA of the CDR3 is TGCAGCGCACTAGCGGGAGTTAGCGAGCAGTTCTTC. The rearrangement uses TRBV29-1 and TRBJ2-1; the match to TRBD2 covers 11 bases. Trimming at V came to 7 bases and at J to 10 bases, leaving 6 bases not matched to a gene. The CDR3 sequence is 12 residues long. Per germline, CDR1 SQVTM and CDR2 ANQGSEA.

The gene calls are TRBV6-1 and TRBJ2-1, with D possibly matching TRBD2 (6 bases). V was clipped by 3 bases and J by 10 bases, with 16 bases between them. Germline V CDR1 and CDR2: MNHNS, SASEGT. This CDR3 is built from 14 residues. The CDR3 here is CASSEKARGGEQFF. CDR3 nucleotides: TGTGCCAGCAGTGAGAAAGCGCGGGGCGGGGAGCAGTTCTTC.

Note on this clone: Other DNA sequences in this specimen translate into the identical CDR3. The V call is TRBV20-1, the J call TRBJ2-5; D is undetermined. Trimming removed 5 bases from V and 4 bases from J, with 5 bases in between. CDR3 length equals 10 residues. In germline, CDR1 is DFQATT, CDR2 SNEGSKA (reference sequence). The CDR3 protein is CSAAAETQYF. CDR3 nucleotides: TGCAGTGCTGCGGCAGAGACCCAGTACTTC.

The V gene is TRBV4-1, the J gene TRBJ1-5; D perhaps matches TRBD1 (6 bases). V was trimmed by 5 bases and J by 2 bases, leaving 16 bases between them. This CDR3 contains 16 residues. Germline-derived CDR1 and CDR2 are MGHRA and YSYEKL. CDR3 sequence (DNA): TGCGCCAGCAGCTCCCCCGGCAGGGGAGGCAATCAGCCCCAGCATTTT. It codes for CASSSPGRGGNQPQHF.

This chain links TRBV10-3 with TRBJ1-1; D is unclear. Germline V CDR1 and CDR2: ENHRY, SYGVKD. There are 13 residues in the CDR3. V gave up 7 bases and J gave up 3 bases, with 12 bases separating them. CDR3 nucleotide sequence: TGTGCCATCAAAGATAAGGGCCACACTGAAGCTTTCTTT. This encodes CAIKDKGHTEAFF.

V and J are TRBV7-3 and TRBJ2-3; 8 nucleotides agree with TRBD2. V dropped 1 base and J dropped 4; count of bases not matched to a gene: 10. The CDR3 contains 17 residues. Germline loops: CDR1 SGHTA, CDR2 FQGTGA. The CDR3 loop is CASSLIGGSGNADTQYF. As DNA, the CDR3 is TGTGCCAGCAGCTTAATTGGCGGTAGCGGGAATGCAGATACGCAGTATTTT.

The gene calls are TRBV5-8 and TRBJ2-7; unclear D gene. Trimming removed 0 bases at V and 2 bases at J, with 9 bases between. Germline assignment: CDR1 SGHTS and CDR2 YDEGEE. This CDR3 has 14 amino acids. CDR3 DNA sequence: TGTGCCAGCAGCTTGGCGGGTTATACCTACGAGCAGTACTTC. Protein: CASSLAGYTYEQYF.

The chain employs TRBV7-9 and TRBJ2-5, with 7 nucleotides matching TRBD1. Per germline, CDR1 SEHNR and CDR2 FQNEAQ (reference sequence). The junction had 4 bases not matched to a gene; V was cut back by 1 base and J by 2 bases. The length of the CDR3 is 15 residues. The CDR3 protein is CASSLVQGLQETQYF. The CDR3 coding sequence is TGTGCCAGCAGCTTAGTACAGGGGCTACAAGAGACCCAGTACTTC.